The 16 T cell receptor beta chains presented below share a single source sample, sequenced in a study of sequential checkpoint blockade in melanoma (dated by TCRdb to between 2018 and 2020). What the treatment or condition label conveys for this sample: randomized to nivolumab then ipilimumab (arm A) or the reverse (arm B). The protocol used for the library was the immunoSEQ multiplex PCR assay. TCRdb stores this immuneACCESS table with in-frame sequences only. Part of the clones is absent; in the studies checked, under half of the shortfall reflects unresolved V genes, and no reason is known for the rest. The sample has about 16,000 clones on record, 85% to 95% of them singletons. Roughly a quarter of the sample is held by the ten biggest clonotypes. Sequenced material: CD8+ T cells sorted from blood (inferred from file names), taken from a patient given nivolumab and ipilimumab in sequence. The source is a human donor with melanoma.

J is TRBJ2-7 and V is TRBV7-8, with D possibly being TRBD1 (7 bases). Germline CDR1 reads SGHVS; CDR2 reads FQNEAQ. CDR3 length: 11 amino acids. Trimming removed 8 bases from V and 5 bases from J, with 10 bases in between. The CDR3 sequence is CASGGGNEQYF. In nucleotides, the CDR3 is TGTGCCAGCGGAGGGGGCAACGAGCAGTACTTC.

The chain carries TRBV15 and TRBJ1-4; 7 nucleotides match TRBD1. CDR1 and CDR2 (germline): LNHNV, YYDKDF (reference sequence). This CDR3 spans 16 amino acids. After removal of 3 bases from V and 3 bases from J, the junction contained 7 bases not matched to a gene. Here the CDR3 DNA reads TGTGCCACCAGCAGGGACCTCGGGACAGCTAATGAAAAACTGTTTTTT. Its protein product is CATSRDLGTANEKLFF.

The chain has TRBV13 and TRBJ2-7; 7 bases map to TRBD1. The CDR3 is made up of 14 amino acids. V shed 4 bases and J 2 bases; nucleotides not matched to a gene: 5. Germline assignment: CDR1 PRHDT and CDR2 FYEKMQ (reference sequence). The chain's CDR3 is CASSSRQGAYEQYF. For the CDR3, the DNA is TGTGCCAGCAGCTCCCGACAGGGAGCCTACGAGCAGTACTTC.

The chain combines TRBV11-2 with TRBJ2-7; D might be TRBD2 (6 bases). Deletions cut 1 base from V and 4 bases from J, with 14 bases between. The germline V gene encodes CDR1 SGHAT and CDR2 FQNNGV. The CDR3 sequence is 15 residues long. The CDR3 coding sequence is TGTGCCAGCAGCTTAGTAGGGAGGCCACCTTACGAGCAGTACTTC. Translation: CASSLVGRPPYEQYF.

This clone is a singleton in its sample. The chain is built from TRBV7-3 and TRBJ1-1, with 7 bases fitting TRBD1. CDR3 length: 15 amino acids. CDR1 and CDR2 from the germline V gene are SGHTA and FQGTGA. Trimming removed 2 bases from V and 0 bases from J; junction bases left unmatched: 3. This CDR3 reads CASSLGTVMNTEAFF. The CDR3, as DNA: TGTGCCAGCAGCTTAGGGACAGTGATGAACACTGAAGCTTTCTTT.

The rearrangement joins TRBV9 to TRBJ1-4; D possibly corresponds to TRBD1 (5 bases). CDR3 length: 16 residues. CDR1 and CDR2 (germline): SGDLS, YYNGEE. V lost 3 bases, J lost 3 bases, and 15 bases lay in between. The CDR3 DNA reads TGTGCCAGCAGCGCACCTGGAGGGGTGGCTAATGAAAAACTGTTTTTT. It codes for CASSAPGGVANEKLFF.

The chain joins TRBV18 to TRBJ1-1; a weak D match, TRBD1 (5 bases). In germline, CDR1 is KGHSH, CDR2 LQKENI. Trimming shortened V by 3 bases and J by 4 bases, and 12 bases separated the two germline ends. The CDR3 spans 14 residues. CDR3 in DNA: TGTGCCAGCTCACCTGAAGCGGGGGTCACTGAAGCTTTCTTT. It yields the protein CASSPEAGVTEAFF.

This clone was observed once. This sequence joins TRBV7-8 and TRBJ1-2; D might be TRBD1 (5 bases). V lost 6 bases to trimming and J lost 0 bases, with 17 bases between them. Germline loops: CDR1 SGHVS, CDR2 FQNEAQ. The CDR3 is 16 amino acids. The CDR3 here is CASSFSRVRANYGYTF. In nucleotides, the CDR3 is TGTGCCAGCAGTTTTAGCAGGGTCAGAGCTAACTATGGCTACACCTTC.

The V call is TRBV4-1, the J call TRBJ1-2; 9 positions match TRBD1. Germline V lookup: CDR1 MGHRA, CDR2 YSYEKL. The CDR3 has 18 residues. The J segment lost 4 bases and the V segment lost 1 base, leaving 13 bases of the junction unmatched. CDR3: CASSQVNRGQLKSYGYTF. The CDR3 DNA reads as TGCGCCAGCAGCCAAGTAAACAGGGGGCAACTAAAAAGCTATGGCTACACCTTC.

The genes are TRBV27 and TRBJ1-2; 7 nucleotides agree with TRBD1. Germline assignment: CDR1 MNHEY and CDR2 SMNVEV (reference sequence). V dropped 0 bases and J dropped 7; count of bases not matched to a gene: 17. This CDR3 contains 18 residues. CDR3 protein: CASSLSGVTGITIRGYTF. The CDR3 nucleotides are TGTGCCAGCAGTTTATCGGGGGTGACAGGGATCACTATTCGTGGCTACACCTTC.

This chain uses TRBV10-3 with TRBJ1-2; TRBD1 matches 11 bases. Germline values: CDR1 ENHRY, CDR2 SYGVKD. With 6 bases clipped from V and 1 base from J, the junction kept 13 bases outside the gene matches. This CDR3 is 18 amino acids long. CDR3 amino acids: CAISPSTDRGQGNYGYTF. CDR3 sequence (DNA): TGTGCCATCAGCCCTTCAACGGACAGGGGGCAGGGTAACTATGGCTACACCTTC.

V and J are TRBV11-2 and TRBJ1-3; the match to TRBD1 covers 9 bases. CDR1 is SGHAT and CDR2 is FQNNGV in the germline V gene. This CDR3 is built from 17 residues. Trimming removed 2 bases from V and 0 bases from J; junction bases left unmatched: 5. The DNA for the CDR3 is TGTGCCAGCAGCTTATGGGGACAGGGCCCCTCTGGAAACACCATATATTTT. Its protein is CASSLWGQGPSGNTIYF.

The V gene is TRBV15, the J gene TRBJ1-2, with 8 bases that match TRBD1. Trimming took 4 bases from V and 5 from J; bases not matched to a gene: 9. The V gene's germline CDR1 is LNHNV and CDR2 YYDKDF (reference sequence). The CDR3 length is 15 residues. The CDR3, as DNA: TGTGCCACCAGCACCGGACTGAGACAGGGGTATGGCTACACCTTC. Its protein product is CATSTGLRQGYGYTF.

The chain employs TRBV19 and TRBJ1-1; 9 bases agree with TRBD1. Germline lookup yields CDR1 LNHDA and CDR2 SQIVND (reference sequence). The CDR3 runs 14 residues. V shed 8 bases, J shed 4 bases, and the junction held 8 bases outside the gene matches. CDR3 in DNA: TGTGCCAGTTCAACAGGGGGCGGGGGCACTGAAGCTTTCTTT. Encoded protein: CASSTGGGGTEAFF.

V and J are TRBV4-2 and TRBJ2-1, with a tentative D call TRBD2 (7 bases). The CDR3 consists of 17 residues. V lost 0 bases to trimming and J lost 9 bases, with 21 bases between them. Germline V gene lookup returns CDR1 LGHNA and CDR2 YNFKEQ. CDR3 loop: CASSQEGGGGRIGEQFF. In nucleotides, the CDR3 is TGTGCCAGCAGCCAAGAAGGGGGAGGCGGGAGAATCGGTGAGCAGTTCTTC.

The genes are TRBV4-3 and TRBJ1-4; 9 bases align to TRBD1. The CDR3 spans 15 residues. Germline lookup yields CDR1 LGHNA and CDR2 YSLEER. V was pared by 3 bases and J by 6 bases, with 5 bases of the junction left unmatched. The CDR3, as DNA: TGCGCCAGCAGCCAGGACAGGGGCGGGTATGAAAAACTGTTTTTT. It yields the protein CASSQDRGGYEKLFF.